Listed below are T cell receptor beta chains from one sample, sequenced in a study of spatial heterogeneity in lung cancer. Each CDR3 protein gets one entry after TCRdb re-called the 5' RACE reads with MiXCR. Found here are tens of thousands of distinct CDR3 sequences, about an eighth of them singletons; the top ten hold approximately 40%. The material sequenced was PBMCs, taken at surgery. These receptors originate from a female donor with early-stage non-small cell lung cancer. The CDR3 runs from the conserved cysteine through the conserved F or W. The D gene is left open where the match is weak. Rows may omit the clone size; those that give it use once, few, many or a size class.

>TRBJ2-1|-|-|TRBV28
TGTGCCAGCAGTCATGACCGGGACTTGAATGAGCAGTTCTTC
CASSHDRDLNEQFF
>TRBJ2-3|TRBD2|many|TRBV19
TGTGCCAGTAGCCTCATGTCCGGGACTAGCGGGGGGGCGCAGTATTTT
CASSLMSGTSGGAQYF
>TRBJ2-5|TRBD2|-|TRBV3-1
TGTGCCAGCAGCCAGATAGCGGGGGGGATCCAAGAGACCCAGTACTTC
CASSQIAGGIQETQYF
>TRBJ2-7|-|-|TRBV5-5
TGTGCCAGCAGCTTGCAGGGAGCCTACGAGCAGTACTTC
CASSLQGAYEQYF
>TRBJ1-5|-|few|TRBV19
TGTGCCAGTAGTATAAACGGCGATAGCAATCAGCCCCAGCATTTT
CASSINGDSNQPQHF
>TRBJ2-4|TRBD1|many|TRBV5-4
TGTGCCAGCAGCGACGGACAGGGGGCGCCCGGGGACATTCAGTACTTC
CASSDGQGAPGDIQYF
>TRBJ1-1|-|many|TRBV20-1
TGCAGTGCTAGAGATAGTTCAGGGGAGAAGCTTGGGGCTTTCTTT
CSARDSSGEKLGAFF
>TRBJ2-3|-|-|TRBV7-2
TGTGCCAGCAGCTTCGGTCTAGGGATAGATACGCAGTATTTT
CASSFGLGIDTQYF
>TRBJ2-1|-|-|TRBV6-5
TGTGCCAGCAGAAAAAGGGGCCAGCCGGGCAATGAGCAGTTCTTC
CASRKRGQPGNEQFF
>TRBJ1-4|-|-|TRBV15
TGTGCCACCAGCAGAGACCGGGACAAAGGTGAAAAACTGTTTTTT
CATSRDRDKGEKLFF
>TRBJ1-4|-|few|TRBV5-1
TGCGCCAGCAGCACAGGACGGAGTAATGAAAAACTGTTTTTT
CASSTGRSNEKLFF
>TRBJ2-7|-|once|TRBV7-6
TGTGCCAGCAACCCCTTAAGGGGACCCTACGAGCAGTACTTC
CASNPLRGPYEQYF
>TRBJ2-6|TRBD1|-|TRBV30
TGTGCCTGGAACCTGGACAGGGTCCGCTCTGGGGCCAACGTCCTGACTTTC
CAWNLDRVRSGANVLTF
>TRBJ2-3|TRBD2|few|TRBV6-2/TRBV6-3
TGTGCCAGCAGTTACGGGAGCGGGGCTAGCACAGATACGCAGTATTTT
CASSYGSGASTDTQYF
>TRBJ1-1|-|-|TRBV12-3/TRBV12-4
TGTGCCAGCAGCCGTCAGGGGTGGGCAGCTTTCTTT
CASSRQGWAAFF
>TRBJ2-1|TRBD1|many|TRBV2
TGTGCCAGCAGTGCTGGTAGGGGGCGAGGTGAGCAGTTCTTC
CASSAGRGRGEQFF
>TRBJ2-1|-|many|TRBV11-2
TGTGCCAGCACACTACACCGGAATGAGCAGTTCTTC
CASTLHRNEQFF
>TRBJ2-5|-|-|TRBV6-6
TGTGCCAGCAGTTGGACGACAGGCGAGACCCAGTACTTC
CASSWTTGETQYF
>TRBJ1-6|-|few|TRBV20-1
TGCAGTGCTAGGCCTAGGACCGGCTCCTATAATTCACCCCTCCACTTT
CSARPRTGSYNSPLHF
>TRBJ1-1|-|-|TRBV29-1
TGCAGCGTTGAAGATCATCCCCTCTTGAACACTGAAGCTTTCTTT
CSVEDHPLLNTEAFF
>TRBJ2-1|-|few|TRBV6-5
TGTGCCAGCAGCTTTGCCCTGTCCCCGGGTGAGCAGTTCTTC
CASSFALSPGEQFF
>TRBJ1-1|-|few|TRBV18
TGTGCCAGCTCTCCTGCGACAGGAGAGTACACTGAAGCTTTCTTT
CASSPATGEYTEAFF
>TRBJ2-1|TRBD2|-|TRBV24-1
TGTGCCACCAGTGATGCCGCGGGGGGGGACTACAATGAGCAGTTCTTC
CATSDAAGGDYNEQFF
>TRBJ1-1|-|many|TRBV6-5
TGTGCCAGCAGTTACTCAGGCGTCGAAGCTTTCTTT
CASSYSGVEAFF
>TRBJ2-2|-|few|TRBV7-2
TGTGCCAGCAGCCTGCACCGGACCGCGGACACCGGGGAGCTGTTTTTT
CASSLHRTADTGELFF
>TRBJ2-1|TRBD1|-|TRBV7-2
TGTGCCAGCAGCCCCCAGGGGGCGCTTCCGAATGAGCAGTTCTTC
CASSPQGALPNEQFF
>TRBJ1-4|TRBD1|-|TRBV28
TGTGCCAGCCGAACAGGGGGCGTCTCGAATGAAAAACTGTTTTTT
CASRTGGVSNEKLFF
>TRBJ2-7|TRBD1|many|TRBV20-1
TGCAGTGCTAGTTTAGGGGGCCGGGAGCAGTACTTC
CSASLGGREQYF
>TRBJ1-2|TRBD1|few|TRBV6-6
TGTGCCAGCAGTCCGACAGGGGGCAGCTATGGCTACACCTTC
CASSPTGGSYGYTF
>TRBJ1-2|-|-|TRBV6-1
TGTGCCAGCAGTGATGACCGATCCTATGGCTACACCTTC
CASSDDRSYGYTF
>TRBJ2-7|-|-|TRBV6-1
TGTGCCAGTCGGCCCCGGACAACTCACTACGAGCAGTACTTC
CASRPRTTHYEQYF
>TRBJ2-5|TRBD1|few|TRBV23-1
TGCGCCAGCAGTCATTCGACAGGGGGTGCCCCCGAAGATCAGACCCAGTACTTC
CASSHSTGGAPEDQTQYF
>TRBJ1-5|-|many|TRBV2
TGTGCCAGCCGAAATAGCAATCAGCCCCAGCATTTT
CASRNSNQPQHF
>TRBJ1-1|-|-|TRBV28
TGTGCCAGCAGTCCACAAGCCTTGGGGCGCGGTGAAGCTTTCTTT
CASSPQALGRGEAFF
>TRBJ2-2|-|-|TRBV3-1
TGTGCCAGCAGCCAAGACCCGTGGGCGGTGGACACCGGGGAGCTGTTTTTT
CASSQDPWAVDTGELFF
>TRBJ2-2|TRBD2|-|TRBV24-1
TGTGCCACCAGCCATGGACTAGCGGGGGCAACCCCGAACACCGGGGAGCTGTTTTTT
CATSHGLAGATPNTGELFF
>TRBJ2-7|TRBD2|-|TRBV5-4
TGTGCCAGCAGCTTGCCCGCCGGCGAGCGGGGAGGATACGAGCAGTACTTC
CASSLPAGERGGYEQYF
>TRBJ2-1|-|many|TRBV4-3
TGCGCCAGCAGCCAAGAGATCAGGAGTCCGGGCCCGGAAAACAATGAGCAGTTCTTC
CASSQEIRSPGPENNEQFF
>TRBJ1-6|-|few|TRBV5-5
TGTGCCAGCAGCTCCCCGGGACAAAACTTTGCACCCCTCCACTTT
CASSSPGQNFAPLHF
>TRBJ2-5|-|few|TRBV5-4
TGTGCCAGCAGCTTGGCCCAGGGGTACGAGACCCAGTACTTC
CASSLAQGYETQYF
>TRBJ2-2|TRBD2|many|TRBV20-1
TGCAGTGCTACCCAACTAGCGGGGGACCAAACCGGGGAGCTGTTTTTT
CSATQLAGDQTGELFF
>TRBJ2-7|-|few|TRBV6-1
TGTGCCAGCCGGGACTTCGCCTGGGACGAGCAGTACTTC
CASRDFAWDEQYF